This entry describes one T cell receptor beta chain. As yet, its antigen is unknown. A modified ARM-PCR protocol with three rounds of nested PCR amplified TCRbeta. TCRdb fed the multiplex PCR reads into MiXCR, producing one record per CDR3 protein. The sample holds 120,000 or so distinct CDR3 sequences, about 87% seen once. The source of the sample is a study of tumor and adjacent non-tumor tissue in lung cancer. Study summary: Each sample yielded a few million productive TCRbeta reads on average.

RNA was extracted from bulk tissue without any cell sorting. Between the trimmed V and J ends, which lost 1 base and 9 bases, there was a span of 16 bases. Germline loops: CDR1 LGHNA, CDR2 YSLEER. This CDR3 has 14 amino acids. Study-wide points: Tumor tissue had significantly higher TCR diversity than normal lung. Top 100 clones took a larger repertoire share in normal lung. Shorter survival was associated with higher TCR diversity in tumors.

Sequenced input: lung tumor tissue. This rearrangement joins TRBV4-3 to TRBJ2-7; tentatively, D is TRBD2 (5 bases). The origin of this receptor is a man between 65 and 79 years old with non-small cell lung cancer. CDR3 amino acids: CASSQGTYSYVQYF. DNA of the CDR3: TGCGCCAGCAGCCAAGGGACTTACTCCTATGTGCAGTACTTC.